The rows below give T cell receptor beta chains drawn from one sample of a study of shared clonotypes between healthy human individuals. Sequencing was performed with immunoSEQ multiplex PCR; in TCRdb, only in-frame clones are kept and a portion is missing. There are around 1 million clones in the sample; 70% to 85% occur only once, and approximately 1.5% lies in the top ten. The sequencing sample was made of memory CD4+ T cells sorted from blood. The receptors stem from a man younger than 35 in good health. CDR3s include the opening cysteine and the closing phenylalanine or tryptophan. A D gene is named only where the DNA matches it firmly. Clone size, where shown, is once, few, many, or a class for clones that have expanded.

J	V	length	D	size	CDR3	DNA
TRBJ1-2	TRBV10-3	13	-	once	CAISEEGVKGYTF	TGTGCCATCAGTGAAGAAGGGGTGAAGGGCTACACCTTC
TRBJ2-7	TRBV5-8	15	TRBD1	-	CASSDRGKGAYEQYF	TGTGCCAGCAGCGACAGGGGGAAGGGGGCCTACGAGCAGTACTTC
TRBJ2-7	TRBV29-1	11	-	-	CSVEEHYEQYF	TGCAGCGTTGAAGAGCACTACGAGCAGTACTTC
TRBJ2-4	TRBV18	13	-	-	CASSNLAKNIQYF	TGTGCCAGCTCTAATCTAGCCAAAAACATTCAGTACTTC
TRBJ2-7	TRBV5-5	17	-	-	CASSLGPTRQGGDEQYF	TGTGCCAGCAGCTTGGGCCCCACACGGCAGGGTGGTGACGAGCAGTACTTC
TRBJ2-3	TRBV5-1	16	-	-	CASSAHSETASDTQYF	TGCGCCAGCAGCGCACATAGCGAAACGGCCTCAGATACGCAGTATTTT
TRBJ2-6	TRBV5-1	19	TRBD1	-	CASSLAPEIQGAGANVLTF	TGCGCCAGCAGCTTGGCACCGGAAATACAGGGGGCTGGGGCCAACGTCCTGACTTTC
TRBJ2-7	TRBV9	16	TRBD2	-	CASSVGPGGSRNEQYF	TGTGCCAGCAGCGTAGGCCCGGGAGGGAGTAGGAACGAGCAGTACTTC
TRBJ2-1	TRBV10-1	17	TRBD2	few	CASPECGGLEGVNEQFF	TGCGCCAGCCCCGAGTGTGGGGGACTAGAGGGGGTCAATGAGCAGTTCTTC
TRBJ1-4	TRBV10-2	15	TRBD1	-	CASRPDRGTNEKLFF	TGCGCCAGCAGGCCGGACAGGGGGACTAATGAAAAACTGTTTTTT
TRBJ2-1	TRBV30	14	-	-	CAWTSGVSYNEQFF	TGTGCCTGGACCTCAGGGGTATCCTACAATGAGCAGTTCTTC
TRBJ2-3	TRBV5-6	17	TRBD1	-	CASSLVPPGQRTDTQYF	TGTGCCAGCAGCTTGGTGCCCCCGGGACAGCGCACAGATACGCAGTATTTT
TRBJ1-6	TRBV4-3	15	-	-	CASSQDPGTYSPLHF	TGCGCCAGCAGCCAAGATCCAGGGACTTATTCACCCCTCCACTTT
TRBJ2-2	TRBV5-4	17	-	-	CASSPAGGAMDTGELFF	TGTGCCAGCAGCCCGGCCGGGGGCGCTATGGACACCGGGGAGCTGTTTTTT
TRBJ1-5	TRBV6-5	15	-	-	CASRLSGGSNQPQHF	TGTGCCAGCAGGCTTAGCGGGGGGAGCAATCAGCCCCAGCATTTT
TRBJ2-3	TRBV9	14	-	-	CASSALVAADTQYF	TGTGCCAGCAGCGCCCTAGTGGCGGCAGATACGCAGTATTTT
TRBJ2-7	TRBV7-9	15	-	-	CASETLGRSHYEQYF	TGTGCCAGCGAAACCCTGGGGCGTTCTCACTACGAGCAGTACTTC
TRBJ2-2	TRBV7-9	12	-	-	CASSSTMGELFF	TGTGCCAGCAGCTCCACTATGGGGGAGCTGTTTTTT
TRBJ2-5	TRBV9	16	TRBD2	-	CASSVGISGEGETQYF	TGTGCCAGCAGCGTAGGAATTAGCGGGGAAGGGGAGACCCAGTACTTC
TRBJ1-3	TRBV2	16	-	-	CASSEGLGISGNTIYF	TGTGCCAGCAGTGAAGGTCTAGGAATCTCTGGAAACACCATATATTTT
TRBJ2-2	TRBV7-3	14	-	-	CASSLRQEDGELFF	TGTGCCAGCAGCTTAAGGCAGGAGGACGGGGAGCTGTTTTTT
TRBJ1-4	TRBV2	13	-	-	CASSDYRDEKLFF	TGTGCCAGCAGTGACTACAGGGATGAAAAACTGTTTTTT
TRBJ2-1	TRBV19	15	TRBD2	few	CASKPGTSGKNEQFF	TGTGCCAGCAAACCCGGGACTAGCGGGAAAAATGAGCAGTTCTTC
TRBJ1-1	TRBV6-6	15	-	-	CASSYIGGAGTEAFF	TGTGCCAGCAGTTACATCGGAGGCGCAGGGACTGAAGCTTTCTTT
TRBJ2-1	TRBV9	16	TRBD2	once	CASSVSGAGSYNEQFF	TGTGCCAGCAGCGTCAGCGGGGCCGGCTCCTACAATGAGCAGTTCTTC
TRBJ2-2	TRBV18	15	-	-	CASSPGQSNTGELFF	TGTGCCAGCTCACCAGGACAGTCGAACACCGGGGAGCTGTTTTTT
TRBJ2-1	TRBV7-3	15	TRBD1	-	CASSPAQGARNEQFF	TGTGCCAGCAGCCCGGCACAGGGGGCGCGAAATGAGCAGTTCTTC
TRBJ2-1	TRBV6-5	14	TRBD2	-	CASSPGLALNEQFF	TGTGCCAGCAGCCCGGGACTAGCGTTAAATGAGCAGTTCTTC
TRBJ1-1	TRBV7-9	11	-	-	CASSLKSEAFF	TGTGCCAGCAGCTTAAAATCTGAAGCTTTCTTT
TRBJ2-7	TRBV30	12	TRBD2	-	CAWSSGTHEQYF	TGTGCCTGGAGTAGCGGGACCCACGAGCAGTACTTC
TRBJ1-5	TRBV2	14	-	-	CASSGGVNHQPQHF	TGTGCCAGCAGTGGAGGAGTCAACCATCAGCCCCAGCATTTT
TRBJ1-4	TRBV4-1	16	-	few	CASSQERTLGDEKLFF	TGCGCCAGCAGCCAAGAGAGGACCCTGGGCGATGAAAAACTGTTTTTT
TRBJ2-1	TRBV19	18	TRBD1	-	CASSLRPPGQGVINEQFF	TGTGCCAGTAGTCTTCGACCCCCGGGACAGGGCGTGATCAATGAGCAGTTCTTC
TRBJ1-1	TRBV7-8	13	-	-	CASALILRTEAFF	TGTGCCAGCGCTCTAATATTAAGGACTGAAGCTTTCTTT
TRBJ2-5	TRBV30	18	-	few	CAWSAWRTLRPIQETQYF	TGTGCCTGGAGTGCGTGGAGGACCCTTCGGCCGATTCAAGAGACCCAGTACTTC
TRBJ2-5	TRBV2	13	TRBD1	-	CASSRDSQETQYF	TGTGCCAGCAGCCGGGACAGTCAAGAGACCCAGTACTTC
TRBJ2-1	TRBV5-1	15	-	-	CASSILRGPNNEQFF	TGCGCCAGCAGCATACTTCGCGGACCGAACAATGAGCAGTTCTTC
TRBJ1-2	TRBV7-2	12	-	-	CASSLGVVGYTF	TGTGCCAGCAGCCTGGGGGTGGTCGGCTACACCTTC
TRBJ2-5	TRBV18	15	TRBD1	once	CASSPPPGRGETQYF	TGTGCCAGCTCACCACCCCCGGGCAGGGGGGAGACCCAGTACTTC
TRBJ1-2	TRBV20-1	11	-	-	CSAIFSYGYTF	TGCAGTGCCATCTTTTCTTATGGCTACACCTTC
TRBJ2-7	TRBV4-1	17	-	once	CASSQYLSHLGSYEQYF	TGCGCCAGCAGCCAATATTTGAGTCACCTCGGCTCCTACGAGCAGTACTTC
TRBJ1-4	TRBV7-9	14	TRBD1	few	CASSPRTGYEKLFF	TGTGCCAGCAGCCCCCGGACAGGGTATGAAAAACTGTTTTTT
TRBJ2-5	TRBV6-1	12	-	-	CASSALGETQYF	TGTGCCAGCAGTGCTCTGGGGGAGACCCAGTACTTC
TRBJ1-2	TRBV5-1	13	-	-	CASSLRSGEGYTF	TGTGCCAGCAGCTTGCGATCAGGTGAAGGCTACACCTTC
TRBJ2-5	TRBV29-1	14	TRBD2	-	CSPWGLAGVETQYF	TGCAGCCCCTGGGGACTAGCGGGAGTGGAGACCCAGTACTTC
TRBJ1-2	TRBV27	15	TRBD1	-	CATLSGQGAGGGYTF	TGTGCCACTCTCTCGGGACAGGGGGCGGGAGGTGGCTACACCTTC
TRBJ1-1	TRBV7-2	14	-	-	CASSFRSRNTEAFF	TGTGCCAGCAGCTTCAGGTCGAGGAACACTGAAGCTTTCTTT
TRBJ2-7	TRBV18	14	-	-	CASSPSHSLYEQYF	TGTGCCAGCTCACCATCACACTCCCTCTACGAGCAGTACTTC
TRBJ2-7	TRBV5-1	12	-	-	CASSREGYEQYF	TGCGCCAGCAGCCGCGAGGGATACGAGCAGTACTTC
TRBJ2-7	TRBV6-5	15	TRBD1	many	CASSYSRQGGYEQYF	TGTGCCAGCAGTTACTCGAGACAGGGGGGCTACGAGCAGTACTTC